Each of the 2 T cell receptor beta chains below was sequenced from the same sample in a study of blood T cells in healthy people across ages. Through a sample-barcoded 5' primer and a J-beta primer mix, a second PCR was run for about 7 to 12 cycles. TCRdb reprocessed the 5' RACE reads with MiXCR, giving one entry per CDR3 protein. The sample has about 800,000 distinct CDR3 sequences; roughly 60% are singletons. Sequenced: blood. The receptors stem from a man aged 30 to 45 in good health.

The CDR3 reads CASSMTSGNTDTQYF. CDR3 coding DNA: TGTGCCAGCAGTATGACTAGCGGAAACACAGATACGCAGTATTTT. The chain carries TRBV6-1 and TRBJ2-3; TRBD2 matches at 9 bases. In germline, CDR1 is MNHNS, CDR2 SASEGT. This CDR3 contains 15 residues. After removal of 5 bases from V and 2 bases from J, the junction contained 5 bases not matched to a gene.

The J gene is TRBJ2-3, the V gene TRBV5-5, with 7 nucleotides matching TRBD2. This CDR3 spans 17 amino acids. Germline values: CDR1 SGHKS, CDR2 YYEKEE (reference sequence). V shed 4 bases, J shed 4 bases, and the junction held 15 bases outside the gene matches. CDR3 sequence (DNA): TGTGCCAGCAGCCATGGGGGGAGGGCATTCATCCCAGATACGCAGTATTTT. This encodes CASSHGGRAFIPDTQYF.